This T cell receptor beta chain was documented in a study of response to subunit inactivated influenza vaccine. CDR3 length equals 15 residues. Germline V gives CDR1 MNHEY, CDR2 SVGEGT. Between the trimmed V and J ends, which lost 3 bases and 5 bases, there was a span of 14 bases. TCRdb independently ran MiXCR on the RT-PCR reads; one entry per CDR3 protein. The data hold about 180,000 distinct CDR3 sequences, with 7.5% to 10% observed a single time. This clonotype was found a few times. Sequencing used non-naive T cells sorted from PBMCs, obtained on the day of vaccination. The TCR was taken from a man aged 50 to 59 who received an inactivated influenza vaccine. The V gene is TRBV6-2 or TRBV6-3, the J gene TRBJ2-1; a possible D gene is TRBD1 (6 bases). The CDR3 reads CASSYAGTHDNEQFF. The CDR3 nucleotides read TGTGCCAGCAGTTATGCCGGGACACATGACAATGAGCAGTTCTTC.